The text below deals with one TCR beta chain. These data belong to a study of blood T cell repertoires in COVID-19. Study summary: The samples span acute and convalescent COVID-19 from the United States, Italy and Spain. T cells, B-cell-depleted T cells, or PBMCs provided the cDNA or gDNA that served as material.

Germline V CDR1 and CDR2: LNHDA, SQIVND (reference sequence). The CDR3 spans 15 residues. Trimming stripped 3 bases from V and 7 bases from J, with 16 bases between. Original handling: Estimation of nucleated cell counts relied on the amplification of reference gene primers. Sequenced by immunoSEQ multiplex PCR; TCRdb stores in-frame clones only, minus some. That table supplies the V and J calls and clone size; D and trimming were determined from the DNA. In the table there are tens of thousands of clones, over 70% of which are singletons. This sequence joins TRBV19 and TRBJ1-5; no firm D call. Source material: peripheral blood. This clonotype originated in a woman aged 45-65 years with acute or convalescent COVID-19. CDR3 region: CASSMAIGETQPQHF. The CDR3 DNA is TGTGCCAGTAGTATGGCGATCGGAGAGACCCAGCCCCAGCATTTT.